This TCR beta chain appears in the sequencing data of a study of CD8 T cells in Susac syndrome. The germline V and J ends were trimmed by 7 bases and 3 bases, with 7 bases remaining between them. The CDR3 consists of 11 residues. Germline V gene data show CDR1 as DFQATT and CDR2 as SNEGSKA (reference sequence). Patients with Susac syndrome showed fulfilment of recently defined diagnostic criteria for definite or probable disease. cDNA came from roughly 0.47 to 1 ug RNA primed by random hexamers. MiXCR, applied by TCRdb to the immunoSEQ multiplex PCR reads, yields one record per CDR3 protein. The sample has roughly 76,000 distinct CDR3 sequences, approximately 93% seen once.

Material: CD8+ T cells from PBMCs. The sequence was collected from a human donor with Susac syndrome. The rearrangement uses TRBV20-1 and TRBJ1-3; no reliable D call. Written as DNA, the CDR3 is TGCAGTGGGGTCGGTGGAAACACCATATATTTT. This codes for CSGVGGNTIYF.